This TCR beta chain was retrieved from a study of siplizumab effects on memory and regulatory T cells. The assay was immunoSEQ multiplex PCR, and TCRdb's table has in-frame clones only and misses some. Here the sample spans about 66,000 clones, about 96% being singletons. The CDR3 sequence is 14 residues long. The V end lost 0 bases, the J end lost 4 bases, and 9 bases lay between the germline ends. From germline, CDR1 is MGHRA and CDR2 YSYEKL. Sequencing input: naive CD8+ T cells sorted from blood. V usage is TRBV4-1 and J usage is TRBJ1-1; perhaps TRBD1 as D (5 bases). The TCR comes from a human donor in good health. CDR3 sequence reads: CASSQDAGSTEAFF. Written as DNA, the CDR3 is TGCGCCAGCAGCCAAGACGCAGGGAGCACTGAAGCTTTCTTT.